The 5 T cell receptor beta chains below all came from one sample that was sequenced in a study of blood T cell repertoires in COVID-19. Repertoires were generated with immunoSEQ multiplex PCR, while TCRdb's copy carries only in-frame clones and drops some. Among more than 95,000 clones listed, 70% to 90% were seen once. Material for sequencing was peripheral blood. The receptors shown here come from a woman of 80 years or more with acute or convalescent COVID-19.

This chain links TRBV5-1 with TRBJ2-5; TRBD1 aligns across 8 bases. The J segment lost 2 bases and the V segment lost 3 bases, leaving 12 bases of the junction unmatched. This CDR3 has 17 amino acids. CDR1 is SGHRS and CDR2 is YFSETQ in the germline V gene. The CDR3, as DNA: TGCGCCAGCAGCTGGACAGGGACAGCAAGGGGACAAGAGACCCAGTACTTC. Translating it yields CASSWTGTARGQETQYF. Full variable domain (outside the CDR3, taken from reference TRBV5-1 and TRBJ2-5): KAGVTQTPRYLIKTRGQQVTLSCSPISGHRSVSWYQQTPGQGLQFLFEYFSETQRNKGNFPGRFSGRQFSNSRSEMNVSTLELGDSALYLCASSWTGTARGQETQYFGPGTRLLVL.

The chain's CDR3 is CASSLAWTSGTGELFF. As DNA, the CDR3 is TGTGCCAGCAGCTTAGCCTGGACTAGCGGCACCGGGGAGCTGTTTTTT. The chain carries TRBV11-2 and TRBJ2-2, with TRBD2 identical over 10 bases. The CDR3 runs to 16 residues. CDR1 is SGHAT, CDR2 FQNNGV, per germline. With V trimmed by 1 base and J by 4 bases, 3 bases remained unmatched.

V usage is TRBV6-5 and J usage is TRBJ1-1; D is perhaps TRBD1 (5 bases). V shed 10 bases and J shed 6 bases, with 18 bases lying between them. Germline assignment: CDR1 MNHEY and CDR2 SVGAGI. This CDR3 spans 13 amino acids. As DNA, the CDR3 is TGTGCCACCGTCAGAACAGGTTACCCTGAAGCTTTCTTT. This sequence encodes CATVRTGYPEAFF.

This sequence joins TRBV6-4 and TRBJ2-5; TRBD1 matches at 11 bases. The V segment lost 6 bases and the J segment 5 bases; nucleotides outside the gene matches: 2. Germline V gene lookup returns CDR1 MRHNA and CDR2 SNTAGT. CDR3 length: 13 residues. The CDR3 nucleotides read TGTGCCAGCAGGGGGACAGGGGGGGAGACCCAGTACTTC. It is translated as CASRGTGGETQYF.

This clone has just one count. V and J are TRBV19 and TRBJ1-6, with a tentative D call TRBD1 (5 bases). The CDR3 runs 15 residues. Germline CDR1 and CDR2: LNHDA and SQIVND (reference sequence). The V end lost 2 bases, the J end lost 0 bases, and 5 bases lay between the germline ends. This chain's CDR3 is CASSIQGSYNSPLHF. CDR3 sequence (DNA): TGTGCCAGTAGTATACAGGGCTCCTATAATTCACCCCTCCACTTT.